This entry features one T cell receptor (beta chain) sequence. The entry originates in a study of shared clonotypes between healthy human individuals. Here immunoSEQ multiplex PCR was the method, and the copy in TCRdb shows in-frame clones only, minus some. The data contain approximately 1,500,000 clones, more than 95% of them singletons. Germline trimming cut 3 bases from V and 9 bases from J; bases unmatched to any gene: 11. Germline CDR1 and CDR2: MDHEN and SYDVKM. The length of the CDR3 is 14 residues. Sequencing used naive CD4+ T cells sorted from blood. This sample's subset: CD45RA+ positively selected. The TCR comes from a young man in good health. J is TRBJ2-7 and V is TRBV28; 7 bases fit TRBD1. This CDR3 is CASSFGDRQTSQYF. CDR3 bases: TGTGCCAGCAGTTTCGGGGACAGACAAACTTCGCAGTACTTC. The variable domain in full, completed from reference TRBV28 and TRBJ2-7, reads DVKVTQSSRYLVKRTGEKVFLECVQDMDHENMFWYRQDPGLGLRLIYFSYDVKMKEKGDIPEGYSVSREKKERFSLILESASTNQTSMYLCASSFGDRQTSQYFGPGTRLTVT.